A selection of T cell receptor beta chains follows, all from one sample in a study of TIL therapy for anti-PD-1-resistant metastatic lung cancer. Libraries were prepared by immunoSEQ multiplex PCR; TCRdb keeps only in-frame clonotypes and omits some of them. The table lists about 60,000 clones, 55% to 75% of them singletons. The sample here was blood, taken at baseline. These receptors were collected from a person aged 25 to 85 with non-small cell lung cancer. Each CDR3 is given with its conserved first and last residue. The order of the fields is J gene, clone size, V gene, CDR3 protein. Size is omitted from some rows. Given values are once, few, many or a class for expanded clones.

>TRBJ1-2|once|TRBV5-1
CASSTDSNYGYTF
>TRBJ2-1|-|TRBV27
CASRVDREYNEQFF
>TRBJ1-1|few|TRBV30
CAWSREMNTEAFF
>TRBJ2-7|few|TRBV2
CATVRDGSSYEQYF
>TRBJ2-7|-|TRBV5-1
CASSREQGAYEQYF
>TRBJ2-7|-|TRBV6-6
CASSYFAGRPNYEQYF
>TRBJ2-7|-|TRBV11-2
CASSTRLIAYEQYF
>TRBJ2-5|-|TRBV7-9
CASSLAPAGTKTQYF
>TRBJ2-3|-|TRBV5-1
CASSLRREVDTQYF
>TRBJ2-7|once|TRBV4-2
CASSRQRGSYEQYF
>TRBJ2-7|-|TRBV7-8
CASSPTSGNRNEQYF
>TRBJ2-7|few|TRBV10-3
CAISEGTSVYEQYF
>TRBJ2-3|-|TRBV29-1
CSVPLGAGVTDTQYF
>TRBJ2-1|-|TRBV5-1
CASSPTGGTYNEQFF
>TRBJ2-3|-|TRBV7-2
CASSLGHTDTQYF
>TRBJ1-2|-|TRBV18
CASSPRTGGASPRGYTF
>TRBJ2-2|-|TRBV2
CASSLFGTTNTGELFF
>TRBJ1-2|once|TRBV28
CAALHRTGFYGYTF
>TRBJ1-4|-|TRBV5-1
CASSPLGFGSNEKLFF
>TRBJ2-1|-|TRBV5-1
CASSSLRGSGRYTYNEQFF
>TRBJ2-2|-|TRBV4-1
CASSSPLAGVNTGELFF
>TRBJ1-5|-|TRBV6-5
CASSYGGGMPQHF
>TRBJ2-1|few|TRBV5-4
CASSRIAGASSYNEQFF